This is a list of T cell receptor beta chains from one sample in a study of beta chain features in type 1 diabetes. The data were produced by immunoSEQ multiplex PCR, yet TCRdb's version contains in-frame clones alone and is incomplete. The sample comprises hundreds of thousands of clones, over 12% of which are singletons, and less than 0.02% rests with the top ten. The specimen sequenced was naive CD4+ T cells from blood. These TCRs come from a man younger than 35 with type 1 diabetes. CDR3s include the opening cysteine and the closing phenylalanine or tryptophan. A D gene is named only where the DNA matches it firmly. A clone size is listed for some rows: how often the clone was seen (once, few, many), or a class if it is expanded.

D gene,clone size,J gene,V gene,CDR3 DNA,CDR3 protein
-,few,TRBJ1-6,TRBV7-9,TGTGCCAGCAGCTTAGGAGATTATTCACCCCTCCACTTT,CASSLGDYSPLHF
TRBD2,few,TRBJ2-1,TRBV2,TGTGCCAGCAGATCTAATCTAGCGGGGGGCCCTGAGCAGTTCTTC,CASRSNLAGGPEQFF
TRBD2,few,TRBJ2-5,TRBV28,TGTGCCAGCGCGTACCCACTTTCGGATAGCGGGGCGACCTGGGAGACCCAGTACTTC,CASAYPLSDSGATWETQYF
-,-,TRBJ2-3,TRBV29-1,TGCAGCGTTGAGTCCAGATACACAGATACGCAGTATTTT,CSVESRYTDTQYF
-,few,TRBJ1-5,TRBV19,TGTGCCAGTAGTATGACCCGAGGGGGGGGCCGGCAGCCCCAGCATTTT,CASSMTRGGGRQPQHF
-,-,TRBJ2-1,TRBV21-1,TGTGCCAGCAGCCCAAGAGGTCGGGAGGAACACAATGAGCAGTTCTTC,CASSPRGREEHNEQFF
-,-,TRBJ1-1,TRBV28,TGTGCCAGCAGTTTATCCCAGGACACTGAAGCTTTCTTT,CASSLSQDTEAFF
-,few,TRBJ1-1,TRBV2,TGTGCCAGCAGTGAACGAGCGTTACTGAACACTGAAGCTTTCTTT,CASSERALLNTEAFF
-,few,TRBJ2-7,TRBV5-1,TGCGCCAGCAGCTTGGTTTCTGGGGCTTCCTCCTACGAGCAGTACTTC,CASSLVSGASSYEQYF
-,-,TRBJ2-7,TRBV7-2,TGTGCCAGCAGCTTAGCGGGAGCCACTCGGGAGCAGTACTTC,CASSLAGATREQYF
-,few,TRBJ2-6,TRBV13,TGTGCCAGCAGCTTTCCAGGGGCGGGTCCTGGGGCCAACGTCCTGACTTTC,CASSFPGAGPGANVLTF
-,-,TRBJ2-7,TRBV28,TGTGCCAGCACGGTACAGGGACCGGAGCAGTACTTC,CASTVQGPEQYF